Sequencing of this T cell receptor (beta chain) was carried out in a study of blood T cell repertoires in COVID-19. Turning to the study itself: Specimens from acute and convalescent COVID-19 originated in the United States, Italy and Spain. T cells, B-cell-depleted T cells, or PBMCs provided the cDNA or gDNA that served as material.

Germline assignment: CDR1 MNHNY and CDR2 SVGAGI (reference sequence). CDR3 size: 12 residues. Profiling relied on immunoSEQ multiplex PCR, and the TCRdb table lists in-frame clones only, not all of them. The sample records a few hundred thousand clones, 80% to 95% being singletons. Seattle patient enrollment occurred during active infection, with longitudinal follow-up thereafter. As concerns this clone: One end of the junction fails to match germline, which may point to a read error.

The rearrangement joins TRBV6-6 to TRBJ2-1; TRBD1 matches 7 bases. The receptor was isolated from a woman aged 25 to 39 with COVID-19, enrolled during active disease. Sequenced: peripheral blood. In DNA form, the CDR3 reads TGTGCCGGCAGTTACGGACAGGAACGGCAGTTCTTC. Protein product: CAGSYGQERQFF.